The 18 T cell receptor beta chains presented below share a single source sample, sequenced in a study of tumor-infiltrating lymphocytes in primary liver carcinoma. Researchers drew blood RNA from unsorted whole blood and extracted germline DNA as well. TCR beta cDNA was prepared out of around 460 ng total RNA by means of a constant-region primer. Slightly modified ARM-PCR with three nested multiplex PCR rounds yielded TCR beta libraries. The first two PCR rounds used TRBV1-TRBV30 forward primers with a C-beta reverse primer, 10 to 11 cycles each. Each CDR3 protein is one row after TCRdb ran MiXCR on the multiplex PCR reads. The sample contains 180,000 or so distinct CDR3 sequences, roughly three fifths of which appear only once. The sample comprised peripheral blood. These TCRs come from a man aged 35 to 55 with primary liver carcinoma and hepatitis B virus infection.

This chain connects TRBV19 to TRBJ2-3, with D perhaps TRBD1 or TRBD2 (6 bases each). The germline V gene encodes CDR1 LNHDA and CDR2 SQIVND (reference sequence). The CDR3 is made up of 16 amino acids. Trimming stripped 8 bases from V and 4 bases from J, with 22 bases between. CDR3 protein: CASRTEGGGLPDTQYF. CDR3 DNA sequence: TGTGCCAGTCGAACGGAGGGTGGGGGCTTGCCAGATACGCAGTATTTT.

The chain is built from TRBV10-1 and TRBJ2-3; no clear D gene. The CDR3 length is 13 residues. With 4 bases removed from V and 5 bases from J, the gap between germline ends came to 10 bases. Germline lookup yields CDR1 WNHNN and CDR2 SYGVQD (reference sequence). CDR3 residues: CASSVTGRDTQYF. CDR3 DNA sequence: TGCGCCAGCAGTGTGACGGGTAGAGATACGCAGTATTTT.

In regard to this clonotype: This CDR3 is missing its conserved last phenylalanine or tryptophan, likely due to a read error. This rearrangement joins TRBV28 to TRBJ1-2; D may be TRBD1 (5 bases). This CDR3 spans 13 amino acids. With 6 bases removed from V and 3 bases from J, the gap between germline ends came to 11 bases. CDR1 is MDHEN, CDR2 SYDVKM, per germline. The CDR3 bases are TGTGCCAGCAGGCCGGGGGGAGACTATGGCTACACCATC. Its protein is CASRPGGDYGYTI.

This rearrangement joins TRBV12-3 or TRBV12-4 to TRBJ2-3, with D unclear. The length of the CDR3 is 10 residues. Deletions cut 8 bases from V and 6 bases from J, with 6 bases between. CDR3 sequence: CASQTDTQYF. The CDR3 bases are TGTGCCAGCCAGACGGATACGCAGTATTTT.

About this clonotype itself: Given the absence of the conserved phenylalanine or tryptophan at the CDR3 end, a read error is likely. The chain joins TRBV10-3 to TRBJ1-5, with D maybe TRBD1 (5 bases). CDR1 and CDR2 from the germline V gene are ENHRY and SYGVKD. The CDR3 totals 17 residues. V dropped 10 bases and J dropped 0 bases, with 22 bases sitting between them. In DNA, the CDR3 is TGTGCCACTACTCAAAGGGGCGGAGGGGATAGCAATCAGCCCCAGCATATT. Translating gives CATTQRGGGDSNQPQHI.

This clonotype was found many times. The chain joins TRBV11-2 to TRBJ2-3, with 7 positions matching TRBD2. Germline values: CDR1 SGHAT, CDR2 FQNNGV. This CDR3 contains 14 residues. V shed 1 base, J shed 5 bases, and the junction held 3 bases outside the gene matches. CDR3 in DNA: TGTGCCAGCAGCTTAGGCGGGAGTAGAGATACGCAGTATTTT. Amino acids: CASSLGGSRDTQYF.

J is TRBJ2-7 and V is TRBV11-2, with a weak D call TRBD1 (5 bases). Germline V gene sequence: CDR1 SGHAT, CDR2 FQNNGV. This CDR3 comprises 14 residues. Trimming removed 0 bases from V and 4 bases from J, with 10 bases in between. The chain's CDR3 is CASSLDRVFYEQYF. CDR3 in DNA: TGTGCCAGCAGCTTAGACAGGGTGTTTTACGAGCAGTACTTC.

V and J are TRBV6-6 and TRBJ1-5, with no clear D. Germline CDR1 and CDR2: MNHNY and SVGAGI (reference sequence). This CDR3 spans 18 amino acids. Between the trimmed V and J ends, which lost 2 bases and 5 bases, there was a span of 22 bases. The CDR3 nucleotides read TGTGCCAGCAGTTACGGTCTCCCCGGAGTGGGGTCGGATCAGCCCCAGCATTTT. Its protein product is CASSYGLPGVGSDQPQHF.

V and J are TRBV11-2 and TRBJ2-1; D is possibly TRBD2 (6 bases). Germline loops: CDR1 SGHAT, CDR2 FQNNGV. The CDR3 covers 18 residues. V lost 5 bases, J lost 4 bases, and 24 bases lay in between. CDR3 sequence reads: CASSGRTNGFSSYNEQFF. CDR3 nucleotide sequence: TGTGCCAGCAGCGGGAGGACTAACGGGTTCTCCTCATACAATGAGCAGTTCTTC.

The chain is built from TRBV6-2 or TRBV6-3 and TRBJ2-7; possibly TRBD2 for D (6 bases). This CDR3 region has 13 residues. Deletions cut 7 bases from V and 0 bases from J, with 10 bases between. Germline CDR1 and CDR2: MNHEY and SVGEGT. CDR3 DNA: TGTGCCAGCAAGGCTAGCGTCTCCTACGAGCAGTACTTC. Protein: CASKASVSYEQYF.

The chain uses TRBV12-3 or TRBV12-4 and TRBJ2-5, with TRBD2 matching over 11 bases. The CDR3 covers 16 residues. With 3 bases clipped from V and 0 bases from J, the junction kept 3 bases outside the gene matches. Here the CDR3 reads CASSFRLAGYQETQYF. CDR3 coding DNA: TGTGCCAGCAGTTTTCGACTAGCGGGATACCAAGAGACCCAGTACTTC.

The rearrangement uses TRBV29-1 and TRBJ2-3; the match to TRBD1 covers 7 bases. CDR3 length: 12 amino acids. Germline CDR1 SQVTM, CDR2 ANQGSEA. DNA of the CDR3: TGCAATGCTACAGGGGTTACAGATACGCAGTATTTT. Translating gives CNATGVTDTQYF.

The sample holds a few counts of this clonotype. No conserved phenylalanine or tryptophan is present at the end of the CDR3, so a read error is the likely explanation. The rearrangement links TRBV6-2 or TRBV6-3 to TRBJ2-7; a weak D match, TRBD1 (6 bases). Germline CDR1 is MNHEY and CDR2 is SVGEGT. There are 14 residues in the CDR3. The V gene lost 6 bases and the J gene lost 6 bases, with 18 bases spanning the gap. The CDR3 DNA reads as TGTGCCAGCAGACCCGCTGGGACATCCGGCGAGCAGTACTCC. It encodes CASRPAGTSGEQYS.

As DNA, the CDR3 is TGCAGCGTTGAATACCAGGGCAGCTCCTACGAGCAGTACTTC. Its protein product is CSVEYQGSSYEQYF. The V and J genes are TRBV29-1 and TRBJ2-7; TRBD1 might be the D (5 bases). The CDR3 runs to 14 residues. Trimming removed 2 bases from V and 0 bases from J, with 11 bases in between. The V gene's germline CDR1 is SQVTM and CDR2 ANQGSEA.

As regards this clonotype: The conserved phenylalanine or tryptophan is not found at the CDR3 terminus, so this likely reflects a read error. The genes are TRBV11-2 and TRBJ2-2; D might be TRBD2 (5 bases). Germline V gene sequence: CDR1 SGHAT, CDR2 FQNNGV. The CDR3 spans 18 residues. For the CDR3, the DNA is TGTGCCGGCAGCGCGACCACTCTCGGCGGGCGTGACGCCGGGAAGCTGTTTATT. Protein: CAGSATTLGGRDAGKLFI.

This clonotype was picked up a small number of times. The chain combines TRBV5-6 with TRBJ2-1; 9 bases match TRBD2. The V segment lost 2 bases and the J segment 7 bases; nucleotides outside the gene matches: 4. The CDR3 runs 14 residues. Germline V gene sequence: CDR1 SGHDT, CDR2 YYEEEE. The chain's CDR3 is CASSFSGRGNEQFF. CDR3 coding DNA: TGTGCCAGCAGCTTTAGCGGGAGAGGAAATGAGCAGTTCTTC.

This chain links TRBV28 with TRBJ2-7; 9 bases agree with TRBD2. The V and J ends lost 5 bases and 4 bases, in that order; junction bases with no gene match: 6. The CDR3 has 14 residues. Germline V gives CDR1 MDHEN, CDR2 SYDVKM. The CDR3 DNA reads as TGTGCCAGCAGTATAGCGGGAGTAGCGTACGAGCAGTACTTC. It codes for CASSIAGVAYEQYF.

The J gene is TRBJ1-1, the V gene TRBV6-5; TRBD1 agrees at 7 bases. The CDR3 spans 13 residues. CDR1 MNHEY and CDR2 SVGAGI come from the germline V gene. The V gene end was trimmed by 4 bases and the J gene end by 4 bases; junction bases not matched to a gene: 3. The CDR3 sequence is CASSLGQVTEAFF. The CDR3 nucleotides are TGTGCCAGCAGTTTAGGACAGGTCACTGAAGCTTTCTTT.